This T cell receptor (beta chain) was captured by sequencing in a study of neurological immune-mediated disorders. Study information: In a group of around 35 multiple sclerosis patients, some 30 had the relapsing-remitting type and 3 had the secondary progressive type. Study-wide results and caveats: None of the CDR3 amino acid sequences found in expanded clones was shared across subjects. This suggests that the TCR-beta repertoires were private in all groups.

The CDR3 is made up of 11 amino acids. Trimming removed 4 bases at V and 3 bases at J, with 5 bases between. Germline V gene data show CDR1 as SGHKS and CDR2 as YYEKEE (reference sequence). The time point here: longitudinal time-point 1 (baseline). Unsorted libraries came from 2 million PBMCs stored at -80 °C. TCRdb passed the 5' RACE reads through MiXCR, listing each CDR3 protein once. The sample shows tens of thousands of distinct CDR3 sequences, 3% to 3.5% of them seen only once. This clonotype has ten or more counts. Antigen unknown. The specimen was PBMCs. J is TRBJ2-7 and V is TRBV5-5; D remains ambiguous. This TCR came from a woman aged 55-69 years with multiple sclerosis. The CDR3 nucleotides read TGTGCCAGCAGCCGAGACTACGAGCAGTACTTC. Residues: CASSRDYEQYF. The full variable domain, in which reference TRBV5-5 and TRBJ2-7 provide the parts outside the CDR3, is DAGVTQSPTHLIKTRGQQVTLRCSPISGHKSVSWYQQVLGQGPQFIFQYYEKEERGRGNFPDRFSARQFPNYSSELNVNALLLGDSALYLCASSRDYEQYFGPGTRLTVT.